This T cell receptor beta chain was profiled in a study of T cells in women clearing cervical HPV infection. The CDR3 runs to 15 residues. V gave up 2 bases and J gave up 9 bases; unmatched junction bases: 5. The germline CDR1 and CDR2 sequences are SGHDN and FVKESK. Concerning this clone itself: The read comes to an end 3 residues before the CDR3 does, leaving the germline J gene to fill in the end.

Repertoires were generated with immunoSEQ multiplex PCR, while TCRdb's copy carries only in-frame clones and drops some. Its clone listing holds roughly 20,000 clones. Sequencing used blood buffy coat. This TCR was sampled from a woman aged 18 to 75 with a cervical HPV16 infection that either progressed to CIN3+ or cleared (not recorded which). The genes are TRBV14 and TRBJ1-6, with 9 nucleotides matching TRBD1. CDR3 region: CASSQRDRGISPLHF. The covered CDR3 bases are TGTGCCAGCAGCCAAAGAGACAGGGGGATTTCACCC.